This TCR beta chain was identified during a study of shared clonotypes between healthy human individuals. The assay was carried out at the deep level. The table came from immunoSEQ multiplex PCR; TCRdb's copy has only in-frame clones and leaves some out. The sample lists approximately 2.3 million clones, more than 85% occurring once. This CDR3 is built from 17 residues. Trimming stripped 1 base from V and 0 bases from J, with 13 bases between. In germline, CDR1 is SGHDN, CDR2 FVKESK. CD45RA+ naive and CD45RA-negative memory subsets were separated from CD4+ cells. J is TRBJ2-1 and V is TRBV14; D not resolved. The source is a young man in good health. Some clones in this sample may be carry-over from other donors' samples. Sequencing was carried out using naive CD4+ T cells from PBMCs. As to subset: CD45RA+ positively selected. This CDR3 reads CASSQGGYSSSYNEQFF. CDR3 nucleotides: TGTGCCAGCAGCCAAGGAGGCTACTCTTCCTCCTACAATGAGCAGTTCTTC.